This T cell receptor beta chain was documented in a study of blood T cell repertoires in COVID-19. Study-wide background: PBMCs, B-cell-depleted T cells, or T cells were the source of the cDNA or gDNA that made up the material.

Per the original methods: For nucleated cells, counts were estimated from reference gene primer amplification. Measured with immunoSEQ multiplex PCR; TCRdb has only the in-frame clones, and not every one. V and J calls and clone size are copied from that table; D and trimming were computed from the DNA. Altogether approximately 200,000 clones are present, about 82% being singletons, with the ten largest covering roughly 8.7%. This CDR3 has 13 residues. Trimming took 4 bases from V and 4 from J; bases not matched to a gene: 2. CDR1 and CDR2 from the germline V gene are MGHRA and YSYEKL. The V call is TRBV4-1, the J call TRBJ1-2, with TRBD1 matching 8 bases. This TCR was sampled from a woman in her thirties who had recovered from COVID-19. The sequenced material came from PBMCs or T cells enriched from blood (not recorded which). The CDR3 DNA reads as TGCGCCAGCAGCCCGGGACAGGCCTATGGCTACACCTTC. As protein: CASSPGQAYGYTF.